The 8 T cell receptor beta chains listed next were all sequenced from one sample in a study of OX40 agonist ivuxolimab in advanced cancers. Measured with immunoSEQ multiplex PCR; TCRdb has only the in-frame clones, and not every one. The sample carries 20,000 to 25,000 clones, about four fifths recorded once. Material: CD4+ or CD8+ T cells sorted from blood, obtained in a trial of the OX40 agonist ivuxolimab. The receptors here all came from an adult with an advanced solid tumor such as melanoma, head and neck, liver or kidney cancer.

The DNA of the CDR3 is TGTGCCAGCAAGCCGGCAGGGGCGCATACCGGGGAGCTGTTTTTT. Its protein product is CASKPAGAHTGELFF. The V gene is TRBV7-9, the J gene TRBJ2-2; D is perhaps TRBD1 (6 bases). Germline V gene lookup returns CDR1 SEHNR and CDR2 FQNEAQ (reference sequence). The germline V and J ends were trimmed by 7 bases and 5 bases, with 17 bases remaining between them. This CDR3 contains 15 residues.

The chain links TRBV11-2 to TRBJ1-1; D is unclear. This CDR3 region has 14 residues. The germline V gene encodes CDR1 SGHAT and CDR2 FQNNGV. V shed 3 bases and J shed 6 bases, with 14 bases lying between them. CDR3 sequence: CASSFGPGGSEAFF. The DNA for the CDR3 is TGTGCCAGCAGCTTTGGCCCAGGTGGCTCTGAAGCTTTCTTT.

The count of this clone is one. V usage is TRBV9 and J usage is TRBJ2-7; unclear D gene. Germline V lookup: CDR1 SGDLS, CDR2 YYNGEE. This CDR3 spans 14 amino acids. Trimming shortened V by 0 bases and J by 0 bases, and 7 bases separated the two germline ends. This CDR3 is CASSVGFGSYEQYF. The CDR3 DNA is TGTGCCAGCAGCGTAGGGTTCGGCTCCTACGAGCAGTACTTC.

This chain connects TRBV28 to TRBJ2-1, with TRBD1 matching over 9 bases. V dropped 1 base and J dropped 7; count of bases not matched to a gene: 5. This CDR3 has 15 amino acids. CDR1 MDHEN and CDR2 SYDVKM come from the germline V gene. The CDR3 loop reads CASSLSGQGVNEQFF. The CDR3 coding sequence is TGTGCCAGCAGTTTATCGGGACAGGGAGTTAATGAGCAGTTCTTC.

J is TRBJ2-7 and V is TRBV6-5, with D possibly being TRBD2 (5 bases). CDR3 length: 15 amino acids. The germline V gene encodes CDR1 MNHEY and CDR2 SVGAGI. Trimming cost V 5 bases and J 0 bases, with 14 bases left between them. The DNA of the CDR3 is TGTGCCAGCAGTCCCCTTTTGGGGAGCTCCTACGAGCAGTACTTC. It is translated as CASSPLLGSSYEQYF.

V is TRBV29-1 and J is TRBJ2-3, with TRBD2 identical over 12 bases. Germline-derived CDR1 and CDR2 are SQVTM and ANQGSEA. The length of the CDR3 is 18 residues. V was clipped by 3 bases and J by 3 bases; unmatched bases: 13. The CDR3 nucleotides read TGCAGCGTTGAGGGGGGGCAAGGGACTAGCGGGTTTACAGATACGCAGTATTTT. Translated: CSVEGGQGTSGFTDTQYF.

CDR3 loop: CASSINSGPYYGYTF. CDR3 nucleotides: TGTGCCAGCAGCATTAACTCCGGGCCTTACTATGGCTACACCTTC. J is TRBJ1-2 and V is TRBV9, with unresolved D. Germline V CDR1 and CDR2: SGDLS, YYNGEE. V was trimmed by 4 bases and J by 3 bases, leaving 16 bases between them. The CDR3 has 15 amino acids.

The rearrangement links TRBV30 to TRBJ1-5; the D gene is possibly TRBD1 (5 bases). This CDR3 is built from 16 residues. V lost 1 base and J lost 0, with 13 bases in between. CDR1 and CDR2 from the germline V gene are GTSNPN and SVGIG (reference sequence). CDR3 protein: CAWSEGTSYSNQPQHF. CDR3 in DNA: TGTGCCTGGAGTGAGGGGACCTCGTATAGCAATCAGCCCCAGCATTTT.